The 25 T cell receptor beta chains presented below share a single source sample, sequenced in a study of cytomegalovirus exposure and HLA in healthy donors. Primers: 60 Vbeta forward and 13 Jbeta reverse. Repertoires were generated with immunoSEQ multiplex PCR, while TCRdb's copy carries only in-frame clones and drops some. Altogether roughly 99,000 clones are present, approximately 79% being singletons, with the ten largest covering 14%. Material for sequencing was PBMCs. The receptor source for this set is a woman between 40 and 50 years old in good health and CMV-seropositive.

The table lists this clone with a count of one. The gene calls are TRBV27 and TRBJ2-7; D perhaps matches TRBD2 (5 bases). In germline, CDR1 is MNHEY, CDR2 SMNVEV (reference sequence). The CDR3 runs 14 residues. Trimming took 6 bases from V and 1 from J, leaving 13 bases between them. CDR3 amino acids: CASRGGRGSYEQYF. The CDR3 DNA is TGTGCCAGCAGGGGCGGACGGGGATCCTACGAGCAGTACTTC.

The CDR3 nucleotides read TGCGCTGTATTGAGTGACTTTAACAATGAGCAGTTCTTC. Its protein is CAVLSDFNNEQFF. The gene calls are TRBV10-2 and TRBJ2-1; D is unclear. This CDR3 region has 13 residues. Germline V gene data show CDR1 as WSHSY and CDR2 as SAAADI.

The gene calls are TRBV5-6 and TRBJ1-5, with a weak D call TRBD1 (5 bases). V lost 4 bases, J lost 3 bases, and 14 bases lay in between. This CDR3 is 15 amino acids long. Germline CDR1 and CDR2: SGHDT and YYEEEE. DNA of the CDR3: TGTGCCAGCAGCCCAAGCCCCAGGGCCAATCAGCCCCAGCATTTT. Protein sequence: CASSPSPRANQPQHF.

CDR3 amino acids: CASNLLKNRGGNYGYTF. The CDR3 region has the DNA TGTGCCAGCAACCTATTAAAGAACAGGGGGGGTAACTATGGCTACACCTTC. The chain links TRBV7-9 to TRBJ1-2; 8 bases match TRBD1. From germline, CDR1 is SEHNR and CDR2 FQNEAQ (reference sequence). This CDR3 region has 17 residues. V shed 7 bases, J shed 1 base, and the junction held 14 bases outside the gene matches.

The chain uses TRBV5-1 and TRBJ1-4; D is perhaps TRBD1 (5 bases). Trimming stripped 7 bases from V and 10 bases from J, with 11 bases between. The CDR3 has 11 residues. Germline assignment: CDR1 SGHRS and CDR2 YFSETQ. In DNA, the CDR3 is TGCGCCAGCGGAGGGGACGGAAAACTGTTTTTT. This translates into CASGGDGKLFF.

The J gene is TRBJ2-3, the V gene TRBV5-6; 10 bases are shared with TRBD2. Germline loops: CDR1 SGHDT, CDR2 YYEEEE. There are 17 residues in the CDR3. The V gene end was trimmed by 1 base and the J gene end by 4 bases; junction bases not matched to a gene: 9. CDR3 sequence (DNA): TGTGCCAGCAGCTTGTCAGGCACTAGCGGGGCGGCAGATACGCAGTATTTT. Its protein is CASSLSGTSGAADTQYF.

CDR3: CASSRGQEPREKLFF. For the CDR3, the DNA is TGCGCCAGCAGCCGAGGACAGGAGCCGAGGGAAAAACTGTTTTTT. The rearrangement joins TRBV5-1 to TRBJ1-4; TRBD1 matches 7 bases. Trimming cost V 4 bases and J 8 bases; bases outside gene matches: 11. From germline, CDR1 is SGHRS and CDR2 YFSETQ. This CDR3 contains 15 residues. The whole variable domain, filled in from reference TRBV5-1 and TRBJ1-4, reads KAGVTQTPRYLIKTRGQQVTLSCSPISGHRSVSWYQQTPGQGLQFLFEYFSETQRNKGNFPGRFSGRQFSNSRSEMNVSTLELGDSALYLCASSRGQEPREKLFFGSGTQLSVL.

The chain carries TRBV4-2 and TRBJ2-7; D is ambiguous. The germline gives CDR1 LGHNA, CDR2 YNFKEQ. With 1 base removed from V and 3 bases from J, the gap between germline ends came to 7 bases. There are 13 residues in the CDR3. CDR3 amino acids: CASSQANSYEQYF. Written as DNA, the CDR3 is TGTGCCAGCAGCCAAGCGAATAGCTACGAGCAGTACTTC.

The chain is built from TRBV5-6 and TRBJ2-5; TRBD1 might be the D (7 bases). Trimming took 1 base from V and 2 from J, leaving 12 bases between them. Germline CDR1 is SGHDT and CDR2 is YYEEEE. This CDR3 spans 15 amino acids. The chain's CDR3 is CASSLRRGLQETQYF. The CDR3 DNA reads TGTGCCAGCAGCTTGAGGAGGGGGCTACAAGAGACCCAGTACTTC.

This clone has a handful of counts. This rearrangement joins TRBV9 to TRBJ2-3; TRBD2 matches at 8 bases. The V gene end was trimmed by 7 bases and the J gene end by 2 bases; junction bases not matched to a gene: 15. The CDR3 extends over 17 amino acids. Germline V CDR1 and CDR2: SGDLS, YYNGEE. The CDR3 here is CASGREGSGGYTDTQYF. The CDR3, as DNA: TGTGCCAGCGGACGAGAAGGGAGCGGGGGATACACAGATACGCAGTATTTT. Full variable domain (missing parts from reference TRBV9 and TRBJ2-3): DSGVTQTPKHLITATGQRVTLRCSPRSGDLSVYWYQQSLDQGLQFLIQYYNGEERAKGNILERFSAQQFPDLHSELNLSSLELGDSALYFCASGREGSGGYTDTQYFGPGTRLTVL.

The chain is built from TRBV10-3 and TRBJ1-5; D is possibly TRBD1 (5 bases). CDR1 ENHRY and CDR2 SYGVKD come from the germline V gene. V was shortened by 0 bases and J by 2 bases, with 5 bases between the two germline ends. There are 14 residues in the CDR3. The CDR3 DNA follows: TGTGCCATCAGTGAGTCAGGGGGCAATCAGCCCCAGCATTTT. Residues: CAISESGGNQPQHF.

The chain links TRBV5-8 to TRBJ2-3; D unclear. Trimming shortened V by 4 bases and J by 6 bases, and 15 bases separated the two germline ends. CDR1 and CDR2 (germline): SGHTS, YDEGEE. CDR3 size: 14 residues. The CDR3 DNA sequence: TGTGCCAGCAGCCGCACGGGTCCTGTTGATACGCAGTATTTT. Its translation: CASSRTGPVDTQYF.

The chain combines TRBV27 with TRBJ1-5; possible D gene TRBD1, 5 bases. CDR1 and CDR2 from the germline V gene are MNHEY and SMNVEV (reference sequence). This CDR3 spans 15 amino acids. Trimming stripped 2 bases from V and 2 bases from J, with 10 bases between. This CDR3 is CASSLGGTGNQPQHF. CDR3 DNA sequence: TGTGCCAGCAGTTTAGGGGGGACGGGCAATCAGCCCCAGCATTTT.

This clone was seen a handful of times. This chain links TRBV23-1 with TRBJ2-7; D not resolved. TRBV23-1 is treated as an ORF (open reading frame) with a function not yet certain. Trimming removed 3 bases at V and 4 bases at J, with 19 bases between. CDR3 length: 16 residues. The CDR3 DNA reads TGCGCCAGCAGTCAGCCCGTAGAAACTGCCTTTTACGAGCAGTACTTC. Translated: CASSQPVETAFYEQYF.

The V gene is TRBV7-2, the J gene TRBJ1-1, with D perhaps TRBD1 (5 bases). The germline gives CDR1 SGHTA, CDR2 FQGNSA. V was shortened by 3 bases and J by 0 bases, with 8 bases between the two germline ends. This CDR3 region has 14 residues. For the CDR3, the DNA is TGTGCCAGCAGCTTCGGGGGAGTGAACACTGAAGCTTTCTTT. It codes for CASSFGGVNTEAFF.

There are a few counts of this clone. The genes are TRBV4-2 and TRBJ2-7; 9 bases line up with TRBD2. After removal of 0 bases from V and 2 bases from J, the junction contained 5 bases not matched to a gene. The CDR3 is 16 residues long. Germline V gene data show CDR1 as LGHNA and CDR2 as YNFKEQ. The CDR3 here is CASSQEQRGVPYEQYF. Here the CDR3 DNA reads TGTGCCAGCAGCCAAGAACAGCGGGGGGTTCCCTACGAGCAGTACTTC.

The chain has TRBV15 and TRBJ2-3; 9 bases are a match to TRBD1. Germline-derived CDR1 and CDR2 are LNHNV and YYDKDF (reference sequence). The V gene end was trimmed by 0 bases and the J gene end by 11 bases; junction bases not matched to a gene: 3. The CDR3 is 13 residues long. CDR3 region: CATSRDTGGLQYF. DNA of the CDR3: TGTGCCACCAGCAGAGACACAGGGGGCCTGCAGTATTTT.

This chain uses TRBV19 with TRBJ2-7; D might be TRBD1 (6 bases). This CDR3 contains 15 residues. Germline V gene sequence: CDR1 LNHDA, CDR2 SQIVND (reference sequence). V was shortened by 5 bases and J by 5 bases, with 19 bases between the two germline ends. The CDR3 sequence is CASSPVKGVAHEQYF. The CDR3 DNA sequence: TGTGCCAGTAGTCCCGTGAAGGGGGTGGCCCACGAGCAGTACTTC. Variable domain in full (rest from reference TRBV19 and TRBJ2-7): DGGITQSPKYLFRKEGQNVTLSCEQNLNHDAMYWYRQDPGQGLRLIYYSQIVNDFQKGDIAEGYSVSREKKESFPLTVTSAQKNPTAFYLCASSPVKGVAHEQYFGPGTRLTVT.

The chain employs TRBV6-1 and TRBJ2-7, with TRBD1 identical over 7 bases. The CDR3 sequence is 12 residues long. Germline CDR1 is MNHNS and CDR2 is SASEGT. Losses at the gene ends were 8 bases for V and 3 bases for J; bases not matched to a gene: 4. CDR3 DNA sequence: TGTGCCAGCCACAGGGGTAGCTACGAGCAGTACTTC. This sequence encodes CASHRGSYEQYF.

The chain couples TRBV19 to TRBJ1-1; TRBD1 might be the D (6 bases). The CDR3 contains 16 residues. CDR1 and CDR2 from the germline V gene are LNHDA and SQIVND (reference sequence). Trimming pared 7 bases from V and 3 bases from J, leaving 21 bases between. CDR3 protein: CASKKGRNPGDTEAFF. The CDR3 nucleotides are TGTGCCAGTAAGAAGGGGAGAAACCCAGGGGACACTGAAGCTTTCTTT.

The chain recombines TRBV7-2 with TRBJ2-5; 7 nucleotides line up with TRBD1. Germline V gene data show CDR1 as SGHTA and CDR2 as FQGNSA. The CDR3 has 14 residues. Trimming took 6 bases from V and 5 from J; bases not matched to a gene: 9. This CDR3 is CASRSTTGVETQYF. CDR3 sequence (DNA): TGTGCCAGCAGGTCTACCACAGGGGTGGAGACCCAGTACTTC.

This rearrangement joins TRBV19 to TRBJ1-2; 11 nucleotides agree with TRBD1. Trimming cost V 7 bases and J 1 base; bases outside gene matches: 11. Germline V gives CDR1 LNHDA, CDR2 SQIVND (reference sequence). The CDR3 spans 17 residues. In DNA, the CDR3 is TGTGCCAGTATTCCGGACAGGGGGCGAAACTATAACTATGGCTACACCTTC. Encoded protein: CASIPDRGRNYNYGYTF.

This chain uses TRBV6-5 with TRBJ1-2, with no clear D. Germline V gene sequence: CDR1 MNHEY, CDR2 SVGAGI. Trimming took 0 bases from V and 4 from J, leaving 9 bases between them. The CDR3 consists of 14 residues. The CDR3 reads CASSYSFAGYGYTF. As DNA, the CDR3 is TGTGCCAGCAGTTACTCCTTCGCGGGCTATGGCTACACCTTC.

The chain recombines TRBV5-1 with TRBJ1-5; TRBD1 is a possible D gene (6 bases). The CDR3 is 15 residues long. Trimming pared 3 bases from V and 5 bases from J, leaving 15 bases between. Germline V gene lookup returns CDR1 SGHRS and CDR2 YFSETQ. The CDR3 loop reads CASSWTTGSDQPQHF. CDR3 DNA: TGCGCCAGCAGCTGGACAACAGGGTCGGATCAGCCCCAGCATTTT.

V gene TRBV21-1 combines with J gene TRBJ2-5; the table's TRBD2 call for D was not verified on the DNA. TRBV21-1 has pseudogene status. The CDR3 is 15 amino acids. CDR3 DNA: TGTGCCAGCAGCAGCGGGGGGATCCCTCAAGAGACCCAGTACTTC. Amino acid sequence: CASSSGGIPQETQYF.